These 7 T cell receptor beta chains came from one sample sequenced in a study of blood T cells in healthy people across ages. The use of a sample-barcoded 5' primer and a J-beta primer mix characterized a second PCR of about 6 to 12 cycles. TCRdb analysed the 5' RACE reads with MiXCR anew, one entry per CDR3 protein. The sample consists of roughly 1,500,000 distinct CDR3 sequences, around 42% of them appearing once. Input material: blood. Every receptor here comes from a woman under 30 in good health.

The sample holds a few counts of this clonotype. V and J are TRBV6-5 and TRBJ2-7; D gene ambiguous. With 2 bases removed from V and 0 bases from J, the gap between germline ends came to 8 bases. The CDR3 runs 14 residues. Germline V gene sequence: CDR1 MNHEY, CDR2 SVGAGI. The CDR3 DNA follows: TGTGCCAGCAGTTACCCGGGCCCCTCCTACGAGCAGTACTTC. It encodes CASSYPGPSYEQYF.

The chain joins TRBV28 to TRBJ2-7; D not certain. V lost 0 bases, J lost 7 bases, and 4 bases lay in between. Germline lookup yields CDR1 MDHEN and CDR2 SYDVKM. CDR3 length equals 11 residues. CDR3 amino acids: CASSLWREQYF. The CDR3 bases are TGTGCCAGCAGTTTATGGCGGGAGCAGTACTTC. Looking up the rest from reference TRBV28 and TRBJ2-7 gives the full variable domain: DVKVTQSSRYLVKRTGEKVFLECVQDMDHENMFWYRQDPGLGLRLIYFSYDVKMKEKGDIPEGYSVSREKKERFSLILESASTNQTSMYLCASSLWREQYFGPGTRLTVT.

Only a few counts were recorded for this clonotype. This sequence joins TRBV20-1 and TRBJ2-7; no clear D. Germline values: CDR1 DFQATT, CDR2 SNEGSKA (reference sequence). V lost 2 bases to trimming and J lost 0 bases, with 8 bases between them. The CDR3 totals 13 residues. The CDR3: CSARMKSSYEQYF. The CDR3 DNA sequence: TGCAGTGCTAGAATGAAAAGCTCCTACGAGCAGTACTTC.

This clonotype was counted between two and nine times. The chain joins TRBV2 to TRBJ2-1, with 11 bases matching TRBD2. The J segment lost 3 bases and the V segment lost 6 bases, leaving 7 bases of the junction unmatched. The CDR3 consists of 16 residues. Germline CDR1 reads SNHLY; CDR2 reads FYNNEI. This chain's CDR3 is CASSGRLAGLYNEQFF. The CDR3 nucleotides are TGTGCCAGCAGCGGTAGACTAGCGGGGCTCTACAATGAGCAGTTCTTC.

The sample holds many counts of this clonotype. The chain is built from TRBV29-1 and TRBJ2-3; the D call may be TRBD1 or TRBD2 (7 bases each). V gave up 4 bases and J gave up 3 bases, with 17 bases separating them. The CDR3 covers 15 residues. Germline assignment: CDR1 SQVTM and CDR2 ANQGSEA. DNA for the CDR3: TGCAGCGTTGTTGGATCCAGGGGGGGAACAGATACGCAGTATTTT. This codes for CSVVGSRGGTDTQYF.

This clonotype was observed a handful of times. This chain uses TRBV6-5 with TRBJ1-2; weak D call: TRBD1 (5 bases). This CDR3 is built from 13 residues. The V and J ends lost 10 bases and 8 bases respectively, with 20 bases between them. CDR1 MNHEY and CDR2 SVGAGI come from the germline V gene. This CDR3 is CATLYQGIGGYTF. The CDR3 nucleotides read TGTGCCACCCTCTATCAGGGAATCGGCGGCTACACCTTC.

The rearrangement uses TRBV20-1 and TRBJ2-5, with no clear D. Matching the DNA end better, TRBJ2-7 makes the J call doubtful. The CDR3 spans 13 residues. CDR1 DFQATT and CDR2 SNEGSKA come from the germline V gene (reference sequence). The CDR3 spells CSASGSITYEQYF. CDR3 nucleotide sequence: TGCAGTGCTAGTGGAAGTATTACCTACGAGCAGTACTTC.